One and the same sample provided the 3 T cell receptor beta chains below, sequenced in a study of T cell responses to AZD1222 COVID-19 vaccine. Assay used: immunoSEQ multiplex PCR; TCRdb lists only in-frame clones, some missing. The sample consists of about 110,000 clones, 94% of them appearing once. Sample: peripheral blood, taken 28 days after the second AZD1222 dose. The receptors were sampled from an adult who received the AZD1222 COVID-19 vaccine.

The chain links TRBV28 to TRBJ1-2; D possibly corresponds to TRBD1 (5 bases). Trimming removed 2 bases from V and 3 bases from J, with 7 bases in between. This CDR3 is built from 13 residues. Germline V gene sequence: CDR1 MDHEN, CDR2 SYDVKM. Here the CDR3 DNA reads TGTGCCAGCAGTTTAGGGGGGTACTATGGCTACACCTTC. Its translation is CASSLGGYYGYTF.

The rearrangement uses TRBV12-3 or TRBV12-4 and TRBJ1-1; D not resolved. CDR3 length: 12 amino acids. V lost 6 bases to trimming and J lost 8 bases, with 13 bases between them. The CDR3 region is CASSHPEREAFF. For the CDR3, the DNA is TGTGCCAGCAGCCATCCCGAGAGGGAAGCTTTCTTT.

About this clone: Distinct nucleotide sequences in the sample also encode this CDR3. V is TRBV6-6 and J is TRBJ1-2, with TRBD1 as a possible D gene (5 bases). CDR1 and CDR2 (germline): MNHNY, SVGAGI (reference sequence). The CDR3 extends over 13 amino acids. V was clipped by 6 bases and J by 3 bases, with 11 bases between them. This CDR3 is CASSPTGDYGYTF. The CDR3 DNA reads TGTGCCAGCAGCCCCACAGGAGACTATGGCTACACCTTC.